The 24 T cell receptor beta chains given below trace back to one sample, sequenced in a study of CD8+ T cells in alopecia areata. RNA, once extracted, was reverse transcribed into cDNA for use as the sequencing template. The protocol was immunoSEQ multiplex PCR, while the TCRdb copy is restricted to in-frame clones and leaves out a portion. The data hold about 210,000 clones, with roughly 44% observed a single time. Treatment denoted: oral pan-JAK inhibitor, 5-10 mg twice daily. Here the sequenced sample was CD4+ T cells sorted from blood, taken at roughly week 38, from a patient treated with tofacitinib. The receptors were sampled from a human donor with alopecia areata.

The genes are TRBV25-1 and TRBJ2-3; 9 nucleotides align to TRBD2. The CDR3 extends over 15 amino acids. Germline V gives CDR1 MGHDK, CDR2 SYGVNS. Unmatched junction bases numbered 7, after V lost 4 bases and J lost 5 bases. The CDR3 coding sequence is TGTGCCAGCAGTGCCCCGACTAGCGGTAAAGATACGCAGTATTTT. It translates to CASSAPTSGKDTQYF.

The V and J genes are TRBV4-1 and TRBJ2-3; possible D gene TRBD2, 7 bases. From germline, CDR1 is MGHRA and CDR2 YSYEKL. This CDR3 is 12 amino acids long. The germline V and J ends were trimmed by 4 bases and 8 bases, with 10 bases remaining between them. This chain's CDR3 is CASSPRGGTQYF. The CDR3 region has the DNA TGCGCCAGCAGCCCGAGGGGGGGTACGCAGTATTTT.

The chain carries TRBV7-2 and TRBJ2-1; TRBD2 agrees at 11 bases. Looked up from germline, CDR1 is SGHTA and CDR2 is FQGNSA. V lost 5 bases, J lost 7 bases, and 19 bases stayed unmatched. The CDR3 is made up of 19 amino acids. The CDR3 spells CASSPKGRVAGGPGNEQFF. The CDR3 DNA follows: TGTGCCAGCAGCCCGAAGGGGAGGGTAGCGGGAGGGCCCGGTAATGAGCAGTTCTTC. The variable domain in full, completed from reference TRBV7-2 and TRBJ2-1, reads GAGVSQSPSNKVTEKGKDVELRCDPISGHTALYWYRQSLGQGLEFLIYFQGNSAPDKSGLPSDRFSAERTGGSVSTLTIQRTQQEDSAVYLCASSPKGRVAGGPGNEQFFGPGTRLTVL.

This chain connects TRBV4-1 to TRBJ2-5, with a possible D match to TRBD2 (5 bases). Trimming took off 1 base at V and 2 bases at J, with 17 bases between the two ends. The CDR3 consists of 17 residues. Germline V gives CDR1 MGHRA, CDR2 YSYEKL. The CDR3 region is CASSQVTPGWQQETQYF. Here the CDR3 DNA reads TGCGCCAGCAGCCAAGTCACCCCGGGGTGGCAACAAGAGACCCAGTACTTC.

The chain's CDR3 is CASSESGAPQPQHF. In nucleotides, the CDR3 is TGTGCCAGCAGTGAATCAGGGGCCCCTCAGCCCCAGCATTTT. V and J are TRBV25-1 and TRBJ1-5; tentatively, D is TRBD1 (6 bases). The CDR3 runs to 14 residues. V was trimmed by 1 base and J by 6 bases, leaving 10 bases between them. Germline loops: CDR1 MGHDK, CDR2 SYGVNS.

Only a few counts were recorded for this clone. The chain uses TRBV4-1 and TRBJ2-2, with unresolved D. Germline-derived CDR1 and CDR2 are MGHRA and YSYEKL. The CDR3 sequence is 12 residues long. Deletions cut 1 base from V and 9 bases from J, with 6 bases between. The chain's CDR3 is CASSQVYRELFF. In nucleotides, the CDR3 is TGCGCCAGCAGCCAAGTTTACCGGGAGCTGTTTTTT.

The chain has TRBV15 and TRBJ2-5; D possibly uses TRBD1 or TRBD2 (5 bases each). The CDR3 totals 14 residues. V lost 3 bases and J lost 5, with 13 bases in between. Germline lookup yields CDR1 LNHNV and CDR2 YYDKDF (reference sequence). The CDR3: CATSRPPEGETQYF. Written as DNA, the CDR3 is TGTGCCACCAGCAGGCCCCCCGAGGGGGAGACCCAGTACTTC.

This clone was detected only a few times. The rearrangement uses TRBV28 and TRBJ2-5; D is tentatively TRBD1 or TRBD2 (5 bases each). Germline lookup yields CDR1 MDHEN and CDR2 SYDVKM. The CDR3 totals 13 residues. The ends were cut back, 5 bases at V and 9 bases at J, with 16 bases in the middle. CDR3 amino acids: CASSTGQSRAQYF. The CDR3 bases are TGTGCCAGCAGTACGGGGCAGTCCAGGGCCCAGTACTTC.

CDR3 protein: CASSRASGRITDTQYF. In DNA, the CDR3 is TGCGCCAGCAGCCGGGCTAGCGGGAGGATCACAGATACGCAGTATTTT. The V call is TRBV4-1, the J call TRBJ2-3, with 11 nucleotides matching TRBD2. The J segment lost 2 bases and the V segment lost 4 bases, leaving 5 bases of the junction unmatched. This CDR3 is built from 16 residues. Germline V CDR1 and CDR2: MGHRA, YSYEKL.

The chain uses TRBV30 and TRBJ1-2, with D perhaps matching TRBD1 (6 bases). Trimming removed 4 bases from V and 2 bases from J, with 8 bases in between. The CDR3 runs to 12 residues. Per germline, CDR1 GTSNPN and CDR2 SVGIG (reference sequence). The CDR3 DNA sequence: TGTGCCTGGACCACAGGGAACTATGGCTACACCTTC. It is translated as CAWTTGNYGYTF.

This clone has a single count. The CDR3 spells CASLHRDQETQYF. The CDR3 region has the DNA TGTGCCAGTCTTCACAGGGATCAAGAGACCCAGTACTTC. This rearrangement joins TRBV28 to TRBJ2-5; D is possibly TRBD1 (6 bases). Trimming shortened V by 9 bases and J by 2 bases, and 13 bases separated the two germline ends. CDR3 length: 13 residues. From germline, CDR1 is MDHEN and CDR2 SYDVKM.

Details on this clone: At the DNA level, this CDR3 is encoded by other sequences in the same sample as well. The chain links TRBV6-5 to TRBJ1-2; no clear D. The V end lost 7 bases, the J end lost 1 base, and 16 bases lay between the germline ends. Germline values: CDR1 MNHEY, CDR2 SVGAGI. The CDR3 contains 15 residues. In DNA, the CDR3 is TGTGCCAGCACCCTAAGTCCCCGGGGTAACTATGGCTACACCTTC. Its translation: CASTLSPRGNYGYTF.

This clone was seen a few times. This chain joins TRBV19 and TRBJ2-7, with TRBD2 identical over 8 bases. In germline, CDR1 is LNHDA, CDR2 SQIVND (reference sequence). V was clipped by 4 bases and J by 5 bases; unmatched bases: 7. The CDR3 consists of 14 residues. CDR3 sequence (DNA): TGTGCCAGTAGTACGCCGGGACTAGACAACGAGCAGTACTTC. Translating it yields CASSTPGLDNEQYF.

This sequence joins TRBV6-1 and TRBJ1-4; TRBD1 agrees at 7 bases. Germline loops: CDR1 MNHNS, CDR2 SASEGT. CDR3 size: 14 residues. V dropped 6 bases and J dropped 6; count of bases not matched to a gene: 7. CDR3 DNA: TGTGCCAGCAGAGTCAGGGGGAGGGATGAAAAACTGTTTTTT. It encodes CASRVRGRDEKLFF.

This clone was seen ten or more times. This chain uses TRBV29-1 with TRBJ2-2, with a weak D call TRBD2 (5 bases). CDR1 and CDR2 (germline): SQVTM, ANQGSEA. The length of the CDR3 is 14 residues. V dropped 6 bases and J dropped 4 bases, with 15 bases sitting between them. CDR3 sequence (DNA): TGCAGCGTCCAGCGGCTAGGGATCACCGGGGAGCTGTTTTTT. It encodes CSVQRLGITGELFF.

The chain employs TRBV4-3 and TRBJ2-7; D unresolved. Germline-derived CDR1 and CDR2 are LGHNA and YSLEER. The CDR3 is 11 residues long. The ends were cut back, 9 bases at V and 6 bases at J, with 12 bases in the middle. CDR3 in amino acids: CARRRPVEQYF. The CDR3 nucleotides read TGCGCCAGGAGACGCCCCGTCGAGCAGTACTTC.

The V and J genes are TRBV6-5 and TRBJ1-2; D is unclear. The germline CDR1 and CDR2 sequences are MNHEY and SVGAGI. The CDR3 totals 14 residues. Trimming removed 4 bases at V and 8 bases at J, with 17 bases between. CDR3 coding DNA: TGTGCCAGCAGTTCCCTGGCGTCCGGGTCGGGCTACACCTTC. Amino acids: CASSSLASGSGYTF.

The CDR3 region is CASGVGGRAKNIQYF. The CDR3 coding sequence is TGTGCCAGTGGCGTAGGGGGTAGGGCCAAAAACATTCAGTACTTC. The chain combines TRBV9 with TRBJ2-4; TRBD1 might be the D (6 bases). Germline values: CDR1 SGDLS, CDR2 YYNGEE. The CDR3 has 15 amino acids. The V gene lost 8 bases and the J gene lost 1 base, with 16 bases spanning the gap.

This sequence joins TRBV29-1 and TRBJ1-1; D unresolved. The length of the CDR3 is 13 residues. CDR1 and CDR2 (germline): SQVTM, ANQGSEA. Trimming shortened V by 5 bases and J by 1 base, and 11 bases separated the two germline ends. CDR3 nucleotide sequence: TGCAGCGTTAGTACCTGGAAGAACACTGAAGCTTTCTTT. As protein: CSVSTWKNTEAFF.

The rearrangement joins TRBV7-2 to TRBJ2-1; D is unclear. This CDR3 spans 13 amino acids. Looked up from germline, CDR1 is SGHTA and CDR2 is FQGNSA. V was shortened by 4 bases and J by 2 bases, with 6 bases between the two germline ends. CDR3 in DNA: TGTGCCAGCAGCTCGAACCCCTACAATGAGCAGTTCTTC. Translation gives CASSSNPYNEQFF.

The chain is built from TRBV10-3 and TRBJ1-5; the match to TRBD1 covers 8 bases. After removal of 6 bases from V and 5 bases from J, the junction contained 15 bases not matched to a gene. The CDR3 has 17 residues. The germline CDR1 and CDR2 sequences are ENHRY and SYGVKD. As DNA, the CDR3 is TGTGCCATCAGCTCCGGGACAGGATCACAAATTTATCAGCCCCAGCATTTT. Translating gives CAISSGTGSQIYQPQHF.

This clone was seen more than once but under ten times. This chain connects TRBV7-2 to TRBJ2-1; possibly TRBD2 for D (6 bases). V was shortened by 5 bases and J by 6 bases, with 17 bases between the two germline ends. Germline CDR1 reads SGHTA; CDR2 reads FQGNSA. This CDR3 contains 15 residues. CDR3 sequence (DNA): TGTGCCAGCAGCCCAGCCGGGGACTGGGGCAATGAGCAGTTCTTC. It specifies CASSPAGDWGNEQFF.

The chain links TRBV28 to TRBJ2-1; TRBD1 aligns across 7 bases. Trimming removed 3 bases from V and 4 bases from J; junction bases left unmatched: 6. Germline V CDR1 and CDR2: MDHEN, SYDVKM. This CDR3 is built from 15 residues. CDR3 nucleotides: TGTGCCAGCAGTTTTGTGACAGGGCTTTACAATGAGCAGTTCTTC. Translating it yields CASSFVTGLYNEQFF.

Comment on this clone: This specimen includes other DNA sequences encoding the same CDR3. This chain joins TRBV27 and TRBJ2-7, with D unresolved. The CDR3 consists of 14 residues. Germline CDR1 reads MNHEY; CDR2 reads SMNVEV (reference sequence). V lost 2 bases to trimming and J lost 4 bases, with 12 bases between them. The CDR3: CASSLTALSYEQYF. DNA of the CDR3: TGTGCCAGCAGTTTAACGGCCCTCTCATACGAGCAGTACTTC.